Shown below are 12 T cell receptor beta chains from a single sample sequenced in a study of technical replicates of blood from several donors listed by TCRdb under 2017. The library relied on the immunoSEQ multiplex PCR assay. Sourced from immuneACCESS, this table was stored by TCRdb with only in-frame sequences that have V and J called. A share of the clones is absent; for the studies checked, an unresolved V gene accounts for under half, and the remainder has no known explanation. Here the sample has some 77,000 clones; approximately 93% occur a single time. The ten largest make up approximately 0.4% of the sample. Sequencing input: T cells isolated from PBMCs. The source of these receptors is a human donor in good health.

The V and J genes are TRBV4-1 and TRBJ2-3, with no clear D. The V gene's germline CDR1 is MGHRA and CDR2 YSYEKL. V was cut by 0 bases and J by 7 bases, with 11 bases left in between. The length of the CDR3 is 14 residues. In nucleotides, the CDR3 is TGCGCCAGCAGCCAAGAGCTCTCGAGATATACGCAGTATTTT. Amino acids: CASSQELSRYTQYF.

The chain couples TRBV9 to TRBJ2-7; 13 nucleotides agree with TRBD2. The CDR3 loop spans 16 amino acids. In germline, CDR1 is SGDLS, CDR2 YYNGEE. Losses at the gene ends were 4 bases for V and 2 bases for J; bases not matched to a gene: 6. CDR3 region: CASSPAGTSGTYEQYF. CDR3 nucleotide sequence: TGTGCCAGCAGCCCTGCCGGGACTAGCGGGACCTACGAGCAGTACTTC. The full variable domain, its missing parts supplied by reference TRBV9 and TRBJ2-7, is DSGVTQTPKHLITATGQRVTLRCSPRSGDLSVYWYQQSLDQGLQFLIQYYNGEERAKGNILERFSAQQFPDLHSELNLSSLELGDSALYFCASSPAGTSGTYEQYFGPGTRLTVT.

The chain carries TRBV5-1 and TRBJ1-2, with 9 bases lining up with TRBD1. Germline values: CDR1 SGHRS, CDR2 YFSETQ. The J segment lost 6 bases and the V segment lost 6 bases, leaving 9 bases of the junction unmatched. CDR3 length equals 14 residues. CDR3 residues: CASKPGTGTDGYTF. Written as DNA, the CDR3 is TGCGCCAGCAAACCCGGGACAGGGACGGATGGCTACACCTTC. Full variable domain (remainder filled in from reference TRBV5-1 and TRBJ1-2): KAGVTQTPRYLIKTRGQQVTLSCSPISGHRSVSWYQQTPGQGLQFLFEYFSETQRNKGNFPGRFSGRQFSNSRSEMNVSTLELGDSALYLCASKPGTGTDGYTFGSGTRLTVV.

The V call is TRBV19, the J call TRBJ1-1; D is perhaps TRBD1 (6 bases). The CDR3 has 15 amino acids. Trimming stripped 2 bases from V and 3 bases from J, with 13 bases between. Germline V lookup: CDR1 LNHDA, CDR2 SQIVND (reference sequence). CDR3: CASSIIQGLDTEAFF. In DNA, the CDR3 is TGTGCCAGTAGTATAATCCAGGGGCTGGACACTGAAGCTTTCTTT.

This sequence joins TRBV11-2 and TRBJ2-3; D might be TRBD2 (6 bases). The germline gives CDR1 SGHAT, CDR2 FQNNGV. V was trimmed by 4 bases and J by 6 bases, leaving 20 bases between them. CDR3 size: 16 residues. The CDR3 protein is CASSWGTFRRADTQYF. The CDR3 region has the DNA TGTGCCAGCAGCTGGGGGACTTTCCGCCGAGCCGATACGCAGTATTTT.

Written as DNA, the CDR3 is TGTGCCAGCAGTTTACTCTACCTCACAGATACGCAGTATTTT. Encoded protein: CASSLLYLTDTQYF. The chain recombines TRBV28 with TRBJ2-3, with D uncertain. Trimming cost V 2 bases and J 2 bases, with 8 bases left between them. This CDR3 region has 14 residues. The germline V gene has CDR1 MDHEN and CDR2 SYDVKM.

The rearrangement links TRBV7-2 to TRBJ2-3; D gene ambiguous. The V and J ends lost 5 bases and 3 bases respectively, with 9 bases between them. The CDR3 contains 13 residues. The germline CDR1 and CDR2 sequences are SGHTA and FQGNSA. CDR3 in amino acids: CASSRSETDTQYF. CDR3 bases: TGTGCCAGCAGCAGATCCGAGACAGATACGCAGTATTTT. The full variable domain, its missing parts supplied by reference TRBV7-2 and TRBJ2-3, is GAGVSQSPSNKVTEKGKDVELRCDPISGHTALYWYRQSLGQGLEFLIYFQGNSAPDKSGLPSDRFSAERTGGSVSTLTIQRTQQEDSAVYLCASSRSETDTQYFGPGTRLTVL.

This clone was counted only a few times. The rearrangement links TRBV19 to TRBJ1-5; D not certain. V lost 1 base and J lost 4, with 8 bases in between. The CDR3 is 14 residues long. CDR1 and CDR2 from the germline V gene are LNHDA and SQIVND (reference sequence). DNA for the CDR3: TGTGCCAGTAGTATAGTCCCAGATAATCAGCCCCAGCATTTT. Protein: CASSIVPDNQPQHF.

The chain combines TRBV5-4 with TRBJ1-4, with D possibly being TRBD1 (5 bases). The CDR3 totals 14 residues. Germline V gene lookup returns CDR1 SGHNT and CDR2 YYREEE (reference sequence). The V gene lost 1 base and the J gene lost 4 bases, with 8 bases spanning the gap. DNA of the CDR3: TGTGCCAGCAGCTTGCGGGGGGGTAATGAAAAACTGTTTTTT. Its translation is CASSLRGGNEKLFF. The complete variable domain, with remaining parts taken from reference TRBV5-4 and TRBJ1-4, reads ETGVTQSPTHLIKTRGQQVTLRCSSQSGHNTVSWYQQALGQGPQFIFQYYREEENGRGNFPPRFSGLQFPNYSSELNVNALELDDSALYLCASSLRGGNEKLFFGSGTQLSVL.

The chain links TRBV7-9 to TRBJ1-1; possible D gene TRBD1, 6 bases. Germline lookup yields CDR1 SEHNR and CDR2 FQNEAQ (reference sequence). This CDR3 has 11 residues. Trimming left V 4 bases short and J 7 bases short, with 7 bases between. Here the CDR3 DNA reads TGTGCCAGCAGCTGGGACAATGAAGCTTTCTTT. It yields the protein CASSWDNEAFF.

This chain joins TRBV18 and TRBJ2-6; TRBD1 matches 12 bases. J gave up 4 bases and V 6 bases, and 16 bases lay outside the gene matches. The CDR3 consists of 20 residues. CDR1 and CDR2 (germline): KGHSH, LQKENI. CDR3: CASSTRPPGQGATGANVLTF. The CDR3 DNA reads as TGTGCCAGCTCGACACGGCCACCGGGACAGGGGGCGACCGGGGCCAACGTCCTGACTTTC.

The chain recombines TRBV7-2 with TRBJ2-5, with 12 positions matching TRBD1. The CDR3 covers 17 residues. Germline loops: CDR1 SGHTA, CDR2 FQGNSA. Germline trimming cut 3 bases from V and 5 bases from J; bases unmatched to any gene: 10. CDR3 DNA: TGTGCCAGCAGCTTGGGGACAGGGGGCATGATGGGGGAGACCCAGTACTTC. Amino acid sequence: CASSLGTGGMMGETQYF.